This TCR beta chain was profiled in a study of tissue T cells after allogeneic stem cell transplantation. Looked up from germline, CDR1 is KGHPV and CDR2 is FQNQEV (reference sequence). CDR3 length: 13 amino acids. Trimming left V 4 bases short and J 0 bases short, with 6 bases between. In this sample, this clone turned up a few times. The listed genes are named as in mouse. The sequenced fragment ends 1 residue before the CDR3 boundary, so the rest is inferred from the germline J gene. Using immunoSEQ multiplex PCR, the repertoire was profiled, and TCRdb retains in-frame clones only, with some absent. In the table there are fewer than 1,500 clones, roughly 54% of which are singletons. Time point defined: mouse harvest day 7 after allogeneic transplant. Mouse grafts combined 10^7 T-cell-depleted bone marrow cells with 10^6 splenic CD5+ T cells.

Sequenced: liver tissue. The chain carries TRBV26 and TRBJ1-2; the D is unclear. The origin of this receptor is a female BALB/c mouse given C57BL/6 T cells with graft-versus-host disease after an allogeneic hematopoietic cell transplant. CDR3 bases read: TGTGCCAGCAGTCCACAGTCAAACTCCGACTACACC. It yields the protein CASSPQSNSDYT. The CDR3 reads in full as CASSPQSNSDYTF. The full variable domain, in which reference TRBV26 and TRBJ1-2 provide the parts outside the CDR3, is NSKVIQTPRYLVKGQGQKAKMRCIPEKGHPVVFWYQQNKNNEFKFLINFQNQEVLQQIDMTEKRFSAECPSNSPCSLEIQSSEAGDSALYLCASSPQSNSDYTFGSGTRLLVI.